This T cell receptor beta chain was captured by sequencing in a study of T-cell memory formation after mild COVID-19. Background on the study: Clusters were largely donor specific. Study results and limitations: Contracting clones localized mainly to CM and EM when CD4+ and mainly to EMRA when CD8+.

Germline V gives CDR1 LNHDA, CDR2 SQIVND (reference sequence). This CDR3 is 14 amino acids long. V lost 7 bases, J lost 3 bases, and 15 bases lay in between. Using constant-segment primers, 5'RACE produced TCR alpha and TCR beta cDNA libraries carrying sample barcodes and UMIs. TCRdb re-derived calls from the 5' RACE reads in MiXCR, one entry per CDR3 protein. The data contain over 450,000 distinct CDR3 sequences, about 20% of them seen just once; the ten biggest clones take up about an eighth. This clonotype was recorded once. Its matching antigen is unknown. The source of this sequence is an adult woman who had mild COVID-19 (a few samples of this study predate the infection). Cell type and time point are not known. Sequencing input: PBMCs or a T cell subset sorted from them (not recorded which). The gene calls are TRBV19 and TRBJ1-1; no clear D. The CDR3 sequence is CASKLPGHYTEAFF. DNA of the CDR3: TGTGCCAGTAAGCTTCCAGGCCACTACACTGAAGCTTTCTTT.